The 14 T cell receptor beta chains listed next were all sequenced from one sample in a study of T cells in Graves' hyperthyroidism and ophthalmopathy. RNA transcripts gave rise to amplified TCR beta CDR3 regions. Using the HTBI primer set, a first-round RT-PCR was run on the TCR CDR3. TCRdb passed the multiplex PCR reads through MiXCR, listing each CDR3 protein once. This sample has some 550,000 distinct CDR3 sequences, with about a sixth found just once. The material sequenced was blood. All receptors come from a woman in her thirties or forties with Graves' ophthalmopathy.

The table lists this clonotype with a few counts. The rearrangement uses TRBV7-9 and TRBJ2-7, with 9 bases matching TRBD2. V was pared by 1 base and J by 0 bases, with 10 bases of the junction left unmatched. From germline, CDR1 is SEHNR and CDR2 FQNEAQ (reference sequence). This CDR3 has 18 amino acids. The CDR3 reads CASSLGGSSGDSSYEQYF. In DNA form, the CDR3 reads TGTGCCAGCAGCTTAGGCGGGTCTAGCGGGGATAGCTCCTACGAGCAGTACTTC.

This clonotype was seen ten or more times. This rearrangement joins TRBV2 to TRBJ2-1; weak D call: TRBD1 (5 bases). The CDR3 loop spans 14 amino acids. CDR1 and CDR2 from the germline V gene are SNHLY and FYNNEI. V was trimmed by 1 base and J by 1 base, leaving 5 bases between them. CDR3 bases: TGTGCCAGCAGTGAAGGACAGTCCTACAATGAGCAGTTCTTC. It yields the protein CASSEGQSYNEQFF.

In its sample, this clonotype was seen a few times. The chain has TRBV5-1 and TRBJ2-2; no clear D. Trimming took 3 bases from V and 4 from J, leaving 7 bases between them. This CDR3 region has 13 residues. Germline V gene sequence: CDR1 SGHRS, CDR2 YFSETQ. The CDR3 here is CASSYPATGELFF. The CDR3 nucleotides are TGCGCCAGCAGCTACCCCGCCACCGGGGAGCTGTTTTTT.

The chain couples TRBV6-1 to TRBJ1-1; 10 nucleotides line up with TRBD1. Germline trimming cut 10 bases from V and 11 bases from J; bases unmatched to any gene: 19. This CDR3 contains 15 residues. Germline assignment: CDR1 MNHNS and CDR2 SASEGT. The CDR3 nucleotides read TGTGCCACCGGGGGGACAGGGGCCCTGAAGCTCTGGGCTTTCTTT. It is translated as CATGGTGALKLWAFF.

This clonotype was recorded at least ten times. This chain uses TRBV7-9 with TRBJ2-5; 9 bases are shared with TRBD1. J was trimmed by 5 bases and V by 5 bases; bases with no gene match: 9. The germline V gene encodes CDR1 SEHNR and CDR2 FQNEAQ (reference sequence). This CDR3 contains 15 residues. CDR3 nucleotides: TGTGCCAGCAGCAGCCGGGACAGGGAGTGGGAGACCCAGTACTTC. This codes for CASSSRDREWETQYF.

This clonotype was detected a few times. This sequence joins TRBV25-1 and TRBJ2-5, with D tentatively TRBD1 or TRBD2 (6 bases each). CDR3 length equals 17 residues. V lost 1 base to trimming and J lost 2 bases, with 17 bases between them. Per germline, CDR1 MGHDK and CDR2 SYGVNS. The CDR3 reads CASSEFVLSGAQETQYF. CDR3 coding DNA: TGTGCCAGCAGTGAATTCGTTCTCTCGGGGGCTCAAGAGACCCAGTACTTC. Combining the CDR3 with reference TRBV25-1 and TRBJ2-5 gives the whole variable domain EADIYQTPRYLVIGTGKKITLECSQTMGHDKMYWYQQDPGMELHLIHYSYGVNSTEKGDLSSESTVSRIRTEHFPLTLESARPSHTSQYLCASSEFVLSGAQETQYFGPGTRLLVL.

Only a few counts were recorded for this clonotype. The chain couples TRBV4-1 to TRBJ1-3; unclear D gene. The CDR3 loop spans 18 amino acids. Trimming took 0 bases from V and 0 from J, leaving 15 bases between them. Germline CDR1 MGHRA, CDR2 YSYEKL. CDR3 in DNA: TGCGCCAGCAGCCAAGATCGATATCTTGAGAGCTCTGGAAACACCATATATTTT. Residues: CASSQDRYLESSGNTIYF.

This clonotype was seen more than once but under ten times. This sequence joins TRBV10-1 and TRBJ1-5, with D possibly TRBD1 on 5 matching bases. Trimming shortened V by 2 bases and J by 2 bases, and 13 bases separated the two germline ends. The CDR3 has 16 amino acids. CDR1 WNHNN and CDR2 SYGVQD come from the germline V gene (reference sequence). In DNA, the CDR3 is TGCGCCAGCAGTGAGATGTATAGGGGCGGCAATCAGCCCCAGCATTTT. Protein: CASSEMYRGGNQPQHF.

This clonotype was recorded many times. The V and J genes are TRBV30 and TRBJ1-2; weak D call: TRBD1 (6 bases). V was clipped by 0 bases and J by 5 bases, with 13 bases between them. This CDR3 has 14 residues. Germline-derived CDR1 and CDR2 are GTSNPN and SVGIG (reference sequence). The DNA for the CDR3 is TGTGCCTGGAGTGTACGGGCAGGGGAGTATGGCTACACCTTC. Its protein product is CAWSVRAGEYGYTF.

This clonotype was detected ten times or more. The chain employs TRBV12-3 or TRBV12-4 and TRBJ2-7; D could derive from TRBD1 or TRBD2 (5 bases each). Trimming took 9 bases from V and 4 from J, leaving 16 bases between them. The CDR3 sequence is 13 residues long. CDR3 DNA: TGTGCCAGTGCCTTGGGGGTTCAGTACGAGCAGTACTTC. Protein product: CASALGVQYEQYF.

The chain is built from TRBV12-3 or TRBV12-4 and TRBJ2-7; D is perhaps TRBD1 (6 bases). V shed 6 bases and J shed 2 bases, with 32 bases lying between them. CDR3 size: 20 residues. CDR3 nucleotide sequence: TGTGCCAGCAGCCGATCACCTTGGACAGATAATTATACACGTCCCTACGAGCAGTACTTC. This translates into CASSRSPWTDNYTRPYEQYF.

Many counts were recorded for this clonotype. In nucleotides, the CDR3 is TGTGCCAGCAGACCGAAGGGGGACTGGCACAATGAGCAGTTCTTC. Translated: CASRPKGDWHNEQFF. The genes are TRBV28 and TRBJ2-1, with D tentatively TRBD1 or TRBD2 (6 bases each). The ends were cut back, 6 bases at V and 5 bases at J, with 17 bases in the middle. CDR1 MDHEN and CDR2 SYDVKM come from the germline V gene. This CDR3 is 15 amino acids long.

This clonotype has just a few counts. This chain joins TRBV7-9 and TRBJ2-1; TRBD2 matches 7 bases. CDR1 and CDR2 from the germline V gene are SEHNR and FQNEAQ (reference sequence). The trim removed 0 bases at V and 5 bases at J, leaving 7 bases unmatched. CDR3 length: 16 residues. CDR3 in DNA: TGTGCCAGCAGCTTAGCCCGACTAGCCCCCCACAATGAGCAGTTCTTC. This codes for CASSLARLAPHNEQFF.

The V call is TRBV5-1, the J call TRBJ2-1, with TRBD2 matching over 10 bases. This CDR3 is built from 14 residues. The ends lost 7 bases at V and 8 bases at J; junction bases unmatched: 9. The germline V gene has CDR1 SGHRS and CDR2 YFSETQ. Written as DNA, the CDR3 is TGCGCCAGCCGAATTGGGACTAGCGTCGATGAGCAGTTCTTC. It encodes CASRIGTSVDEQFF.